The sequence of this T cell receptor (beta chain) was determined in a study of T cells in Graves' hyperthyroidism and ophthalmopathy. The CDR3 runs 16 residues. Germline trimming cut 3 bases from V and 8 bases from J; bases unmatched to any gene: 8. CDR1 SGHTA and CDR2 FQGTGA come from the germline V gene. Whole-study findings and limits: The model forecast ophthalmopathy, anticipating it by a median approximately 6.2 months before onset.

What was amplified from RNA transcripts were TCR beta CDR3 regions. A set of HTBI primers served as the primers for a first-round RT-PCR of the TCR CDR3. One entry per CDR3 protein, called by TCRdb with MiXCR from the multiplex PCR reads. The profile shows some 150,000 distinct CDR3 sequences, 22% of them singletons. This clonotype was observed many times. Antigen specificity is unknown. The hyperthyroidism was newly diagnosed and had lasted under 2 months; the patients were aged 18 to 65. Sequencing input: blood. The clonotype originates from a woman aged 45-60 years with Graves' hyperthyroidism that later progressed to Graves' ophthalmopathy. This chain joins TRBV7-3 and TRBJ2-1, with 12 bases that match TRBD1. The CDR3 nucleotides read TGTGCCAGCAGCTTGTACCGGGACAGGGGGCAGGATGAGCAGTTCTTC. It translates to CASSLYRDRGQDEQFF.